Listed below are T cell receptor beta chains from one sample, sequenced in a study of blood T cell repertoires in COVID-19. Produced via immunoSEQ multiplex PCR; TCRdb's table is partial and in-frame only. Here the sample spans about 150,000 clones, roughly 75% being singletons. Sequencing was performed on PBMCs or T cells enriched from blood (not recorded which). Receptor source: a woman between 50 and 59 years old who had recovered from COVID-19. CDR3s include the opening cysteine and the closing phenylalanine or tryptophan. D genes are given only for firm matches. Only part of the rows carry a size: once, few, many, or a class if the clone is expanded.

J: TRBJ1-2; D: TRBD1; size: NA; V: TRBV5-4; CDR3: CASSQGQEYGYTF; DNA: TGTGCCAGCAGTCAAGGACAGGAATATGGCTACACCTTC
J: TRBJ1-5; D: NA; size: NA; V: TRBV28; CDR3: CASTWGGPQPQHF; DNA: TGTGCCAGCACCTGGGGAGGTCCTCAGCCCCAGCATTTT
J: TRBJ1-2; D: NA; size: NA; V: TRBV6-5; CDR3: CASRQGVNYGYTF; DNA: TGTGCCAGCAGACAGGGAGTAAACTATGGCTACACCTTC
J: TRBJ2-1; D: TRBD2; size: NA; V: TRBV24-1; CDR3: CATSDYPGLAGGASFNEQFF; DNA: TGTGCCACCAGTGATTATCCGGGACTAGCGGGGGGGGCCTCCTTCAATGAGCAGTTCTTC
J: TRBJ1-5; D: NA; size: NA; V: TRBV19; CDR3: CASTGTPYSNQPQHF; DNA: TGTGCCAGTACTGGGACACCTTATAGCAATCAGCCCCAGCATTTT
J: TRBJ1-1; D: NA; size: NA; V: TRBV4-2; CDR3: CASSQGGLLGAFF; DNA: TGTGCCAGCAGCCAAGGGGGCTTACTTGGAGCTTTCTTT
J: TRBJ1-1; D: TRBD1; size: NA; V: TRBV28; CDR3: CASRLFQGAAFF; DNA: TGTGCCAGCAGACTCTTTCAGGGGGCAGCTTTCTTT
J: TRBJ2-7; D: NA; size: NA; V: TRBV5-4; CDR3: CASSQDYINEQYF; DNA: TGTGCCAGCAGCCAAGACTACATCAACGAGCAGTACTTC
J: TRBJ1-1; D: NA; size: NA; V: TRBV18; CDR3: CASSPREMVKNTEAFF; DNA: TGTGCCAGCTCACCACGGGAGATGGTCAAGAACACTGAAGCTTTCTTT
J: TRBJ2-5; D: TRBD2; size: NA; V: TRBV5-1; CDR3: CASSLWTSGGAGYGETQYF; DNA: TGCGCCAGCAGCCTTTGGACTAGCGGGGGGGCAGGTTATGGAGAGACCCAGTACTTC
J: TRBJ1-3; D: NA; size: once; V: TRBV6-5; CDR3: CASNSGGSGNTIYF; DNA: TGTGCCAGCAACTCGGGGGGGTCTGGAAACACCATATATTTT
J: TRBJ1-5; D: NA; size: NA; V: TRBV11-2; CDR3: CASSLPQTGITPQHF; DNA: TGTGCCAGCAGCTTGCCCCAGACAGGAATCACGCCCCAGCATTTT
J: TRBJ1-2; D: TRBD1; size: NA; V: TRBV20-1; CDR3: CSASIGRGADEPLSYGYTF; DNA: TGCAGTGCTAGTATTGGCAGGGGGGCAGATGAACCCCTAAGCTATGGCTACACCTTC
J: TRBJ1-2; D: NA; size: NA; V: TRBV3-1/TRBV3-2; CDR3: CASSQGLGNYGYTF; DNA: TGTGCCAGCAGCCAGGGACTCGGAAACTATGGCTACACCTTC
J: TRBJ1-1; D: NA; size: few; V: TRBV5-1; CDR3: CASSLLTGSNTEAFF; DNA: TGCGCCAGCAGCCTATTGACAGGCTCCAACACTGAAGCTTTCTTT
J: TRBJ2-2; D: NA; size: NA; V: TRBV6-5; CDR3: CASSYAFTGSTGELFF; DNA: TGTGCCAGCAGTTACGCTTTCACAGGATCCACCGGGGAGCTGTTTTTT
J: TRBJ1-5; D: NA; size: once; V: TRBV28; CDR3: CASSPRSYNQPQHF; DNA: TGTGCCAGCAGCCCCAGGTCCTACAATCAGCCCCAGCATTTT
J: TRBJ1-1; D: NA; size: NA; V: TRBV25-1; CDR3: CASSQYTEAFF; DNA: TGTGCCAGCAGCCAGTACACTGAAGCTTTCTTT
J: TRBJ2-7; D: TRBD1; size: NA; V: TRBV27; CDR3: CASSLFPLGQGLSYEQYF; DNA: TGTGCCAGCAGTTTATTCCCCCTTGGACAGGGACTTTCCTACGAGCAGTACTTC
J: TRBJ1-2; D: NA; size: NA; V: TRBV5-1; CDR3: CASSLGGSSWGDYTF; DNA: TGCGCCAGCAGCTTGGGAGGGTCCTCGTGGGGGGACTACACCTTC
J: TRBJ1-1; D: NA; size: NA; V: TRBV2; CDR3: CASLWFGNTEAFF; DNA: TGTGCCAGCTTATGGTTCGGGAACACTGAAGCTTTCTTT
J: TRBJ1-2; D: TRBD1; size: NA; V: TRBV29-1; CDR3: CSVVQGQGAYGYTF; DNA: TGCAGCGTTGTACAGGGACAGGGGGCCTATGGCTACACCTTC
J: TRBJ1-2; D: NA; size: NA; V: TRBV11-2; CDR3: CASSLVRQAYGYTF; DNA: TGTGCCAGCAGCTTAGTACGGCAGGCCTATGGCTACACCTTC
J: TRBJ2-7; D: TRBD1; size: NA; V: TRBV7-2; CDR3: CASSLADRGHEQYF; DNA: TGTGCCAGCAGCTTAGCGGACAGGGGCCACGAGCAGTACTTC
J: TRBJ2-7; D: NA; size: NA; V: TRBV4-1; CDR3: CASSQAEQGYYEQYF; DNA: TGCGCCAGCAGCCAAGCCGAACAGGGTTACTACGAGCAGTACTTC
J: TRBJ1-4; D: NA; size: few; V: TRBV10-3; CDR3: CAISADNNEKLFF; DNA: TGTGCCATCAGTGCTGACAATAATGAAAAACTGTTTTTT